One sample yielded the 19 T cell receptor gamma chains listed below, sequenced in a study of Vδ1+ human thymocytes. Whole-study results and caveats: Highly polyclonal TRG and TRD repertoires with Gaussian CDR3 length distributions appeared in thymus.

Extracted RNA was reverse transcribed into cDNA. The CDR3 regions were amplified by multiplex PCR from V-gene primers to a constant-region primer. TCRdb fed the multiplex PCR reads into CATT to redo clone calling. The sample contains tens of thousands of gamma-chain clones, 20% of which appear only once. No antigen has been assigned to these receptors. The sample was Vdelta1+ gamma-delta thymocytes from the thymus. Subset specified: FACS-sorted CD3+ TCRalphabeta- TCRVdelta1+ TCRVdelta2- thymocytes. These receptors came from a girl under two years old who had congenital heart surgery.

V and J are TRGV9 and TRGJ1 or TRGJ2. The CDR3 loop spans 14 amino acids. In germline, CDR1 is GITISATS, CDR2 ISYDGTV (reference sequence). Trimming at V came to 3 bases and at J to 9 bases, leaving 14 bases not matched to a gene. The CDR3 sequence is CALWEKPYLCKKLF. The CDR3 region has the DNA TGTGCCTTGTGGGAGAAACCGTACCTATGTAAGAAACTCTTT.

The chain uses TRGV3 and TRGJP2. The junction had 10 bases not matched to a gene; V was cut back by 0 bases and J by 3 bases. The CDR3 totals 17 residues. CDR1 is VTNTFY and CDR2 is YDVSTARD in the germline V gene (reference sequence). CDR3 sequence: CATWDRLEMRSDWIKTF. The CDR3 DNA is TGTGCCACCTGGGACAGGCTCGAAATGCGTAGTGATTGGATCAAGACGTTT.

This clone has just a few counts. The same CDR3 can be traced to other DNA sequences in this sample. The rearrangement links TRGV2 to TRGJ1 or TRGJ2. CDR1 and CDR2 from the germline V gene are EGSNGY and YDSYNSKV. The J segment lost 13 bases and the V segment lost 0 bases, leaving 6 bases of the junction unmatched. CDR3 length: 11 amino acids. CDR3 coding DNA: TGTGCCACCTGGGACGGGCCCGTTAAACTCTTT. Residues: CATWDGPVKLF.

The chain combines TRGV8 with TRGJ1 or TRGJ2. From germline, CDR1 is VENAVY and CDR2 YDSYNSRV. After removal of 4 bases from V and 9 bases from J, the junction contained 9 bases not matched to a gene. There are 12 residues in the CDR3. Written as DNA, the CDR3 is TGTGCCACCTGGGACTTCGTACCTAAGAAACTCTTT. This encodes CATWDFVPKKLF.

The rearrangement uses TRGV4 and TRGJ1 or TRGJ2. The CDR3 is made up of 12 amino acids. Germline CDR1 is EGSTGY and CDR2 is YDSYTSSV. V trimming: 4 bases; J trimming: 2 bases; junction bases outside the gene matches: 2. The CDR3 region has the DNA TGTGCCACCTGGGAATATTATTATAAGAAACTCTTT. Translated: CATWEYYYKKLF.

This clone was seen a few times. The same CDR3 can be traced to other DNA sequences in this sample. The chain recombines TRGV9 with TRGJ1 or TRGJ2. Trimming cost V 0 bases and J 1 base; bases outside gene matches: 3. Germline CDR1 reads GITISATS; CDR2 reads ISYDGTV (reference sequence). The CDR3 is made up of 14 amino acids. CDR3 nucleotide sequence: TGTGCCTTGTGGGAGGTGGGAAATTATTATAAGAAACTCTTT. Translation: CALWEVGNYYKKLF.

Comments on this clone: Other DNA sequences from this sample encode an identical CDR3 as well. The V call is TRGV2, the J call TRGJP2. V was clipped by 1 base and J by 12 bases; unmatched bases: 5. Germline V gene sequence: CDR1 EGSNGY, CDR2 YDSYNSKV. There are 12 residues in the CDR3. CDR3 nucleotides: TGTGCCACCTGGGACGGCCGGGGGATCAAGACGTTT. This codes for CATWDGRGIKTF.

The sample holds a few counts of this clone. This sample also contains other DNA sequences that code for the same CDR3. The chain carries TRGV2 and TRGJP2. The V gene end was trimmed by 0 bases and the J gene end by 5 bases; junction bases not matched to a gene: 6. The germline CDR1 and CDR2 sequences are EGSNGY and YDSYNSKV. This CDR3 has 15 residues. The CDR3 coding sequence is TGTGCCACCTGGGACGGGCGAGGGAGTGATTGGATCAAGACGTTT. Translated: CATWDGRGSDWIKTF.

Relative to its sample, this clone is medium-sized (0.01 to 0.1%). This specimen includes other DNA sequences encoding the same CDR3. This chain links TRGV4 with TRGJ1 or TRGJ2. Germline V gives CDR1 EGSTGY, CDR2 YDSYTSSV. There are 12 residues in the CDR3. With V trimmed by 0 bases and J by 6 bases, 2 bases remained unmatched. This CDR3 is CATWDGLYKKLF. CDR3 nucleotide sequence: TGTGCCACCTGGGATGGGCTTTATAAGAAACTCTTT.

This clone was seen a handful of times. This may be a read error, as it is one base from a much larger clone. V gene TRGV4 combines with J gene TRGJ1 or TRGJ2. Germline V gene data show CDR1 as EGSTGY and CDR2 as YDSYTSSV. The CDR3 contains 12 residues. The CDR3 nucleotides read TGCGCCACCTGGGACAATTATTATAAGAAACTCTTT. This gives the protein CATWDNYYKKLF.

This clone appeared a few times. The V and J genes are TRGV2 and TRGJ1 or TRGJ2. The CDR3 totals 13 residues. V was clipped by 0 bases and J by 11 bases; unmatched bases: 10. Germline V lookup: CDR1 EGSNGY, CDR2 YDSYNSKV. DNA of the CDR3: TGTGCCACCTGGGACGGGCAATGGGGAGAGAAACTCTTT. This encodes CATWDGQWGEKLF.

This clone was seen a few times. The chain couples TRGV2 to TRGJ1 or TRGJ2. The CDR3 is 18 amino acids. Trimming at V came to 3 bases and at J to 9 bases, leaving 26 bases not matched to a gene. The germline V gene encodes CDR1 EGSNGY and CDR2 YDSYNSKV. CDR3 nucleotide sequence: TGTGCCACCTGGGACAGGCTCTCGTTCTCCCACATCCCCGGTAAGAAACTCTTT. It yields the protein CATWDRLSFSHIPGKKLF.

The chain carries TRGV8 and TRGJ1 or TRGJ2. The germline V gene encodes CDR1 VENAVY and CDR2 YDSYNSRV. Trimming took 2 bases from V and 3 from J; bases not matched to a gene: 7. The CDR3 is 14 amino acids. CDR3 bases: TGTGCCACCTGGGATAACTCTCTTTATTATAAGAAACTCTTT. This translates into CATWDNSLYYKKLF.

This chain links TRGV9 with TRGJ1 or TRGJ2. Germline V CDR1 and CDR2: GITISATS, ISYDGTV (reference sequence). The CDR3 runs 17 residues. J lost 1 base, V lost 5 bases, and 17 bases had no gene match. The CDR3 here is CALWVIRVRINYYKKLF. CDR3 coding DNA: TGTGCCTTGTGGGTGATCCGTGTAAGAATTAATTATTATAAGAAACTCTTT.

The gene calls are TRGV3 and TRGJ1 or TRGJ2. CDR3 length: 14 amino acids. Germline V gene data show CDR1 as VTNTFY and CDR2 as YDVSTARD (reference sequence). V shed 0 bases and J 11 bases; nucleotides not matched to a gene: 13. The CDR3 here is CATWDRRIYREKLF. The CDR3, as DNA: TGTGCCACCTGGGACAGGCGGATATACAGGGAGAAACTCTTT.

This clone was detected only a few times. The V gene is TRGV9, the J gene TRGJ1 or TRGJ2. Per the germline V gene, CDR1 is GITISATS and CDR2 is ISYDGTV (reference sequence). Trimming at V came to 0 bases and at J to 10 bases, leaving 9 bases not matched to a gene. The CDR3 is 13 residues long. The CDR3 loop reads CALWEVRPSKKLF. CDR3 sequence (DNA): TGTGCCTTGTGGGAGGTGCGTCCCTCGAAGAAACTCTTT.

The chain is built from TRGV3 and TRGJ1 or TRGJ2. The CDR3 sequence is 12 residues long. Germline V lookup: CDR1 VTNTFY, CDR2 YDVSTARD (reference sequence). Unmatched junction bases numbered 9, after V lost 6 bases and J lost 7 bases. CDR3 sequence (DNA): TGTGCCACCTGGAGCGGGGGGTATAAGAAACTCTTT. It specifies CATWSGGYKKLF.

This clone has only a few counts. Other DNA sequences from this sample encode an identical CDR3 as well. The chain is built from TRGV9 and TRGJ1 or TRGJ2. From germline, CDR1 is GITISATS and CDR2 ISYDGTV (reference sequence). This CDR3 comprises 13 residues. The V gene end was trimmed by 2 bases and the J gene end by 3 bases; junction bases not matched to a gene: 4. The CDR3, as DNA: TGTGCCTTGTGGGAGGGAAGTTATTATAAGAAACTCTTT. Encoded protein: CALWEGSYYKKLF.

The rearrangement uses TRGV8 and TRGJP2. The CDR3 has 15 residues. J gave up 6 bases and V 0 bases, and 7 bases lay outside the gene matches. The germline V gene encodes CDR1 VENAVY and CDR2 YDSYNSRV. CDR3 DNA sequence: TGTGCCACCTGGGATAGGCCTGGCGGTGATTGGATCAAGACGTTT. Its translation: CATWDRPGGDWIKTF.